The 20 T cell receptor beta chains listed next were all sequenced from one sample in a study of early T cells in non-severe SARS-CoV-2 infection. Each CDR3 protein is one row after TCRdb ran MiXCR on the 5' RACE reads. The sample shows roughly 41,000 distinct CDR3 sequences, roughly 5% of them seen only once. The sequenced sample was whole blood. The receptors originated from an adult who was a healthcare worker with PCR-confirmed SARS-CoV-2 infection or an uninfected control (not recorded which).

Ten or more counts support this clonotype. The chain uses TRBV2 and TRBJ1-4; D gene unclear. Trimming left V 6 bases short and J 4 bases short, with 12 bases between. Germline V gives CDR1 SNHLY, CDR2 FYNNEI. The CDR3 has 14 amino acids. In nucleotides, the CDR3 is TGTGCCAGCAGCATCGCCGGGATTAATGAAAAACTGTTTTTT. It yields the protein CASSIAGINEKLFF.

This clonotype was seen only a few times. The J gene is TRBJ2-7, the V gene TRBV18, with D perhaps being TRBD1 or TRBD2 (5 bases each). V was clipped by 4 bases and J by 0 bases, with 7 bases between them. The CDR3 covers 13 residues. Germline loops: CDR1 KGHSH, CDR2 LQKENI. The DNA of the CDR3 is TGTGCCAGCTCACGGGACCACTCCTACGAGCAGTACTTC. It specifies CASSRDHSYEQYF. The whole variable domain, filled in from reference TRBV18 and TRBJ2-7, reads NAGVMQNPRHLVRRRGQEARLRCSPMKGHSHVYWYRQLPEEGLKFMVYLQKENIIDESGMPKERFSAEFPKEGPSILRIQQVVRGDSAAYFCASSRDHSYEQYFGPGTRLTVT.

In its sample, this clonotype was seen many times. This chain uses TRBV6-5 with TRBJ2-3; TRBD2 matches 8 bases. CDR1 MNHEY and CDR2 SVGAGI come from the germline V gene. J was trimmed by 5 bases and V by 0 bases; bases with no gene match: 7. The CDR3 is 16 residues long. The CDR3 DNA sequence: TGTGCCAGCAGTTACTCGATCCGGCTAGCGGGAGATACGCAGTATTTT. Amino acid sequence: CASSYSIRLAGDTQYF.

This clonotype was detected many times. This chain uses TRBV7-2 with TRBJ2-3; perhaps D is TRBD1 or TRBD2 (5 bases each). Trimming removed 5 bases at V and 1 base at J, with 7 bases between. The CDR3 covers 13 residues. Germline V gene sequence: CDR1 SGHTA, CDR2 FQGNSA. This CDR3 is CASSRGGTDTQYF. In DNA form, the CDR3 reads TGTGCCAGCAGCCGAGGGGGCACAGATACGCAGTATTTT. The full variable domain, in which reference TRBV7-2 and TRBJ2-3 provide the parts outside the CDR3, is GAGVSQSPSNKVTEKGKDVELRCDPISGHTALYWYRQSLGQGLEFLIYFQGNSAPDKSGLPSDRFSAERTGGSVSTLTIQRTQQEDSAVYLCASSRGGTDTQYFGPGTRLTVL.

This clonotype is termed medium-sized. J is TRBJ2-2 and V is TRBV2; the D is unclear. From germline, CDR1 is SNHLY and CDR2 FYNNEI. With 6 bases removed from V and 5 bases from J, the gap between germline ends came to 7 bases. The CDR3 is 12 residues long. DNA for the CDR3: TGTGCCAGCAGGGGGTTAACCGGGGAGCTGTTTTTT. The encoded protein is CASRGLTGELFF.

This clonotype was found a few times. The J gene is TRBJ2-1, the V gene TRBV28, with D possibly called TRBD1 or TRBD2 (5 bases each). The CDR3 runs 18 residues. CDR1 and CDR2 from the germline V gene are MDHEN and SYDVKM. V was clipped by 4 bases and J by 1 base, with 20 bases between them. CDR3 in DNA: TGTGCCAGCAGTTATCCCAGGGTCCGGGAAACGTCCTACAATGAGCAGTTCTTC. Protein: CASSYPRVRETSYNEQFF.

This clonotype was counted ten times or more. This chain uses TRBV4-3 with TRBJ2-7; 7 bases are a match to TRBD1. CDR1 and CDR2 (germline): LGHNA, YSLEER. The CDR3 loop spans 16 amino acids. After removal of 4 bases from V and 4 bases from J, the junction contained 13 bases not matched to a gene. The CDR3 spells CASSRLITGQTYEQYF. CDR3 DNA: TGCGCCAGCAGCCGCTTGATAACGGGACAGACATACGAGCAGTACTTC.

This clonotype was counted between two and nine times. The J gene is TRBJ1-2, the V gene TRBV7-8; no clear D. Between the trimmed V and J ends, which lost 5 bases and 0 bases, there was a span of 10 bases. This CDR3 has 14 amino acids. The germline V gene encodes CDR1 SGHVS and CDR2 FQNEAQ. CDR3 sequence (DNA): TGTGCCAGCAGCCAGTTCCCAACTAACTATGGCTACACCTTC. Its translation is CASSQFPTNYGYTF.

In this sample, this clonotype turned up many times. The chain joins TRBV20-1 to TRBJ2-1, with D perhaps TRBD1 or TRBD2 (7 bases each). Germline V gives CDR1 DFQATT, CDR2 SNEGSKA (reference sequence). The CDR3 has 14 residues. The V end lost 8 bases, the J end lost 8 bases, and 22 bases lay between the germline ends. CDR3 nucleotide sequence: TGCAGTACCAGGGGGGGAGGGCCGTTGGATGAGCAGTTCTTC. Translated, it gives CSTRGGGPLDEQFF.

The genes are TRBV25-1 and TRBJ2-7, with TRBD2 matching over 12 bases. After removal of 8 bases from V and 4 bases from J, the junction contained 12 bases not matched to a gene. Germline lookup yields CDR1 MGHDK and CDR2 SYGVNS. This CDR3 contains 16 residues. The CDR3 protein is CASREGGLAGLYEQYF. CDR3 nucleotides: TGTGCCAGCCGCGAAGGAGGACTAGCGGGGTTATACGAGCAGTACTTC.

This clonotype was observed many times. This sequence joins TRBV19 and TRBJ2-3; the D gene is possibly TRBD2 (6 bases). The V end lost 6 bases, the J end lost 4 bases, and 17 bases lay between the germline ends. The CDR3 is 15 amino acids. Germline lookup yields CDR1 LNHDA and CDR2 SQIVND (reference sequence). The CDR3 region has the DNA TGTGCCAGTAGCCCGGGACTGCGGGCGGCAGATACGCAGTATTTT. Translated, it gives CASSPGLRAADTQYF.

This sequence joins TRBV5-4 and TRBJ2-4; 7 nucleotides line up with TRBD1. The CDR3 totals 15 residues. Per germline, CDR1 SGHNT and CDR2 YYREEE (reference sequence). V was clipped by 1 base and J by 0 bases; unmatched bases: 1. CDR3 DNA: TGTGCCAGCAGCTTGACAGGGGCAGCCAAAAACATTCAGTACTTC. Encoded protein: CASSLTGAAKNIQYF.

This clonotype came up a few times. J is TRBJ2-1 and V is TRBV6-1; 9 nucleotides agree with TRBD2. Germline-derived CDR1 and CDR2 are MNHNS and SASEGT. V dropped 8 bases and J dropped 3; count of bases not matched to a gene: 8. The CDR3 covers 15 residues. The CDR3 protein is CASVPTSGYYNEQFF. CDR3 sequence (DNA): TGTGCCAGCGTTCCTACTAGCGGGTACTACAATGAGCAGTTCTTC.

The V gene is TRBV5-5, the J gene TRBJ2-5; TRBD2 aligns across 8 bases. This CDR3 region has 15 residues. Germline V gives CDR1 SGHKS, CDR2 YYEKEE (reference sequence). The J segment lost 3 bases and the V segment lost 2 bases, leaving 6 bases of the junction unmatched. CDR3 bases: TGTGCCAGCAGCTTTCGCGGGGGGAGGGAAGAGACCCAGTACTTC. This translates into CASSFRGGREETQYF.

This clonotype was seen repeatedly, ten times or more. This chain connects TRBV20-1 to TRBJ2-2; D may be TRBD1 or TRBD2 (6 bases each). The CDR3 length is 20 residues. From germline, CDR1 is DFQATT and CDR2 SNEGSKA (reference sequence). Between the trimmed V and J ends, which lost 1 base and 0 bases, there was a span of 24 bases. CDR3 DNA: TGCAGTGCTAGAGGAGGGGGGTCTGGACAGAGGGTGTCGAACACCGGGGAGCTGTTTTTT. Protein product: CSARGGGSGQRVSNTGELFF.

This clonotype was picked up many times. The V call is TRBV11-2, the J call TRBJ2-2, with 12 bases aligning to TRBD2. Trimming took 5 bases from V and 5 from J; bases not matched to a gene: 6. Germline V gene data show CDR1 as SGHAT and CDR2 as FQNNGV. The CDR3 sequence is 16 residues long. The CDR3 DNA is TGTGCCAGCAGCGCCGGACTAGCGGGAAAAACCGGGGAGCTGTTTTTT. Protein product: CASSAGLAGKTGELFF.

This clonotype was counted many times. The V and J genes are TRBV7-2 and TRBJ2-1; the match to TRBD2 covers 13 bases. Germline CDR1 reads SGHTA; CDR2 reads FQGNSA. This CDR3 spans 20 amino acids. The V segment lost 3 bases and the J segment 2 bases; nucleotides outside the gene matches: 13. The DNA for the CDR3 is TGTGCCAGCAGCTTCGGGGGACTAGCGGGACTAGGGGCGACCTACAATGAGCAGTTCTTC. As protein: CASSFGGLAGLGATYNEQFF.

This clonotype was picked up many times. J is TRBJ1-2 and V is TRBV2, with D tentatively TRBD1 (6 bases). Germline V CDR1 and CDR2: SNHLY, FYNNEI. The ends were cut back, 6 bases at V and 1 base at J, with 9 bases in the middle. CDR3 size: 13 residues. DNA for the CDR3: TGTGCCAGCAGCGAGGGGGATAACTATGGCTACACCTTC. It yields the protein CASSEGDNYGYTF.

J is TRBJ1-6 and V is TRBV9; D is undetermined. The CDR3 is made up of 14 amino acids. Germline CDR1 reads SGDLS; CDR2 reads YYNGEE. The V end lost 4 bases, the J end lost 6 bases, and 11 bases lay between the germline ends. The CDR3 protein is CASSNHGSNSPLHF. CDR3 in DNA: TGTGCCAGCAGCAACCACGGGAGTAATTCACCCCTCCACTTT.

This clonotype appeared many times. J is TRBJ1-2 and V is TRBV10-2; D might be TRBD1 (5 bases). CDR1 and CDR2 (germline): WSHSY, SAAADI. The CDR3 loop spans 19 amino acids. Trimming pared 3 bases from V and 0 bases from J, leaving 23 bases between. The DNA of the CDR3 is TGCGCCAGCAGTGACCACCTCCCGGGACGGCAGAGAGCTAACTATGGCTACACCTTC. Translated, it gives CASSDHLPGRQRANYGYTF.